This T cell receptor beta chain was observed in a study of PD-1 blockade in classical Hodgkin lymphoma. Study background: With a 2-week interval, patients received intravenous nivolumab at 3 mg/kg. The study, taken as a whole, reports: Relapsed/refractory patients reportedly had lower baseline diversity than newly diagnosed patients. Patients who responded completely had about the same baseline diversity as newly diagnosed patients.

Note on this clone: As yet, its antigen is unknown.

Profiling relied on immunoSEQ multiplex PCR, and the TCRdb table lists in-frame clones only, not all of them. The table has 32,000 or so clones, around 90% seen once. Germline CDR1 reads GTSNPN; CDR2 reads SVGIG (reference sequence). The CDR3 is 15 residues long. The ends lost 0 bases at V and 2 bases at J; junction bases unmatched: 3. Time point described: cycle 4 day 1 (C4D1), after 5 to 7 weeks of nivolumab. Every one of the patients relapsed after autologous stem cell transplantation (brentuximab vedotin exposure was variable). Thawed PBMCs yielded CD4+ T cells through magnetic negative selection.

This sequence was found in a human donor with classical Hodgkin lymphoma. This chain uses TRBV30 with TRBJ2-7, with TRBD1 matching 11 bases. The input for sequencing was CD4+ T cells from blood, taken before the fourth cycle of nivolumab. CDR3 sequence: CAWSVGQGAAYEQYF. CDR3 in DNA: TGTGCCTGGAGTGTAGGACAGGGGGCTGCCTACGAGCAGTACTTC.